This T cell receptor beta chain appears in the sequencing data of a study of CD8+CD57+ T cells in acquired aplastic anemia. Looking at the study overall: 3.2 ug was the average amount of DNA from sorted CD4+ and CD8+ cells.

Germline V gene data show CDR1 as SGHVS and CDR2 as FQNEAQ. Deletions cut 2 bases from V and 13 bases from J, with 18 bases between. The CDR3 extends over 14 amino acids. TCR beta VDJ and CDR3 were profiled, and genomic DNA was the template. Via MiXCR, TCRdb re-called the reads, giving one row per CDR3 protein. The repertoire holds 270,000 or so distinct CDR3 sequences, with around 82% as singletons. It was patients with CD8+CD57+ cell expansion by flow cytometry who were chosen for sequencing. Each of the patients presented with severe acquired aplastic anemia. This TCR was sampled from a human donor with aplastic anemia. Specimen: sorted CD4+, CD8+, or CD8+CD57+ T cells (not recorded which) from PBMCs. V gene TRBV7-8 combines with J gene TRBJ1-5; no clear D gene. This chain's CDR3 is CASSLSDSTDTQHF. Here the CDR3 DNA reads TGTGCCAGCAGCTTATCGGATAGCACCGATACGCAGCATTTT.